The T cell receptor beta chain under discussion was sequenced for a study of blood T cell repertoires in COVID-19. Whole-study context: Some COVID-19 samples were acute and others convalescent; all came from the United States, Italy and Spain. T cells, B-cell-depleted T cells, or PBMCs supplied cDNA or gDNA.

Clones were sequenced by immunoSEQ multiplex PCR, and TCRdb holds only the in-frame ones, with some missing. The table records 90,000 to 120,000 clones, just over 85% of them present only once. Germline CDR1 reads LGHDT; CDR2 reads YNNKEL (reference sequence). The CDR3 is 13 residues long. V lost 0 bases, J lost 5 bases, and 7 bases lay in between. This rearrangement joins TRBV3-1 (or the pseudogene TRBV3-2) to TRBJ2-5, with D hard to call. This sequence was found in a human donor in a cohort sampled during active COVID-19. Specimen: peripheral blood. CDR3 nucleotide sequence: TGTGCCAGCAGCCAAGAAGCGAGCGAGACCCAGTACTTC. It codes for CASSQEASETQYF.